A single sample gave rise to the 10 T cell receptor beta chains below, sequenced in a study of blood T cells in healthy people across ages (dated by TCRdb to between 2015 and 2017). The library was made by 5' RACE. The data were produced on an Illumina HiSeq 2500. The second PCR ran for roughly 7 to 12 cycles and used a J-beta primer mix along with a sample-barcoded 5' primer. TCRdb reworked the public reads: Q25 trimming with fastp, MiXCR clone assembly, productive beta chains retained. Identical CDR3 proteins give one entry, which carries the most common genes and DNA. For this sample the table gives just over 1 million distinct CDR3 sequences, of which 45% were detected only once. Together, the top ten hold 15% to 20% of the sample. Material: blood. Every receptor here comes from an older woman in good health.

V usage is TRBV6-1 and J usage is TRBJ1-2; 9 bases align to TRBD1. With 6 bases clipped from V and 5 bases from J, the junction kept 7 bases outside the gene matches. Germline values: CDR1 MNHNS, CDR2 SASEGT. The CDR3 length is 14 residues. CDR3 sequence reads: CASRDDRGRYGYTF. The CDR3 bases are TGTGCCAGCAGAGATGACAGGGGGAGGTATGGCTACACCTTC.

This clonotype was picked up a small number of times. This chain connects TRBV27 to TRBJ2-7; TRBD1 matches at 7 bases. V shed 6 bases and J 4 bases; nucleotides not matched to a gene: 3. Germline loops: CDR1 MNHEY, CDR2 SMNVEV (reference sequence). The CDR3 extends over 12 amino acids. The CDR3 nucleotides are TGTGCCAGCAGGTCGACAGGGTACGAGCAGTACTTC. Its translation is CASRSTGYEQYF.

There are a few counts of this clonotype. This chain joins TRBV12-3 or TRBV12-4 and TRBJ2-7, with D tentatively TRBD1 or TRBD2 (5 bases each). The CDR3 covers 15 residues. V was cut by 3 bases and J by 3 bases, with 15 bases left in between. The CDR3 DNA is TGTGCCAGCAGTTTGGGCTCTGGGGGTTTCTACGAGCAGTACTTC. This encodes CASSLGSGGFYEQYF.

V usage is TRBV6-1 and J usage is TRBJ2-5; no clear D. V dropped 6 bases and J dropped 11 bases, with 28 bases sitting between them. This CDR3 region has 16 residues. Germline CDR1 is MNHNS and CDR2 is SASEGT. The CDR3 loop is CASSRSAVLDYNEQYF. The CDR3 DNA is TGTGCCAGCAGCAGGTCGGCCGTTTTAGATTACAATGAGCAGTACTTC.

The table lists this clonotype with a few counts. The chain has TRBV7-9 and TRBJ2-4, with D unresolved. Germline CDR1 reads SEHNR; CDR2 reads FQNEAQ (reference sequence). V was clipped by 1 base and J by 13 bases, with 14 bases between them. This CDR3 is built from 13 residues. The CDR3 region has the DNA TGTGCCAGCAGCTTAGTAGGCAGTCCCGAACAGTACTTC. Translating it yields CASSLVGSPEQYF.

A single count supports this clonotype. The chain is built from TRBV27 and TRBJ2-1; 7 bases agree with TRBD1. The J segment lost 9 bases and the V segment lost 6 bases, leaving 11 bases of the junction unmatched. CDR1 MNHEY and CDR2 SMNVEV come from the germline V gene (reference sequence). The CDR3 loop spans 14 amino acids. DNA for the CDR3: TGTGCCAGCAGGGGGGACAGCTATTTCGGTGAGCAGTTCTTC. It codes for CASRGDSYFGEQFF.

The chain links TRBV10-2 to TRBJ1-4; TRBD1 matches at 10 bases. Trimming took 6 bases from V and 7 from J; bases not matched to a gene: 11. The CDR3 is made up of 16 amino acids. Germline values: CDR1 WSHSY, CDR2 SAAADI. The CDR3 loop reads CASSGRDRGSVEKLFF. In DNA, the CDR3 is TGCGCCAGCAGCGGCCGGGACAGGGGATCTGTTGAAAAACTGTTTTTT.

The chain recombines TRBV9 with TRBJ2-3, with D perhaps TRBD2 (6 bases). In germline, CDR1 is SGDLS, CDR2 YYNGEE. The CDR3 consists of 15 residues. V lost 0 bases and J 2 bases, leaving 10 bases between the germline ends. Here the CDR3 reads CASSVAGGDTDTQYF. The CDR3 DNA reads as TGTGCCAGCAGCGTAGCTGGCGGGGACACAGATACGCAGTATTTT.

This clonotype was counted only a few times. The J gene is TRBJ2-5, the V gene TRBV27, with TRBD2 matching over 10 bases. The V gene's germline CDR1 is MNHEY and CDR2 SMNVEV (reference sequence). The CDR3 has 16 amino acids. V dropped 5 bases and J dropped 6; count of bases not matched to a gene: 12. The CDR3 protein is CASSPLSSGRKKTQYF. Here the CDR3 DNA reads TGTGCCAGCAGTCCCCTGTCTAGCGGGAGAAAAAAGACCCAGTACTTC.

This clonotype appeared a few times. The chain couples TRBV7-2 to TRBJ2-3, with 12 positions matching TRBD2. J lost 8 bases, V lost 4 bases, and 16 bases had no gene match. This CDR3 spans 18 amino acids. Germline V gene data show CDR1 as SGHTA and CDR2 as FQGNSA. The CDR3 DNA is TGTGCCAGCAGCTATCCCCTAGCGGGAGGGCTCCAAGCGGGTACGCAGTATTTT. Translated, it gives CASSYPLAGGLQAGTQYF.